These 10 T cell receptor beta chains share one sample of origin, sequenced in a study of OX40 agonist ivuxolimab in advanced cancers. Libraries were prepared by immunoSEQ multiplex PCR; TCRdb keeps only in-frame clonotypes and omits some of them. Found here are roughly 92,000 clones, around nine tenths of them singletons; the top ten hold 1.1% to 1.5%. The sequencing here drew on CD4+ or CD8+ T cells sorted from blood, taken in a trial of the OX40 agonist ivuxolimab. These receptors came from an adult with an advanced solid tumor such as melanoma, head and neck, liver or kidney cancer.

The chain links TRBV6-6 to TRBJ1-3, with D unclear. The germline V gene encodes CDR1 MNHNY and CDR2 SVGAGI (reference sequence). The CDR3 runs to 15 residues. V lost 4 bases to trimming and J lost 0 bases, with 10 bases between them. The CDR3 sequence: CASSSYRSSGNTIYF. DNA of the CDR3: TGTGCCAGCAGTTCCTACCGCTCCTCTGGAAACACCATATATTTT.

V usage is TRBV18 and J usage is TRBJ1-5, with D maybe TRBD1 (5 bases). In germline, CDR1 is KGHSH, CDR2 LQKENI. V lost 2 bases to trimming and J lost 9 bases, with 14 bases between them. This CDR3 contains 14 residues. The CDR3 here is CASSPDSLRGPQHF. CDR3 sequence (DNA): TGTGCCAGCTCACCAGACAGCCTCCGGGGGCCCCAGCATTTT. Drawing the rest from reference TRBV18 and TRBJ1-5, the complete variable domain is NAGVMQNPRHLVRRRGQEARLRCSPMKGHSHVYWYRQLPEEGLKFMVYLQKENIIDESGMPKERFSAEFPKEGPSILRIQQVVRGDSAAYFCASSPDSLRGPQHFGDGTRLSIL.

The rearrangement joins TRBV14 to TRBJ2-7; 11 bases match TRBD1. The CDR3 extends over 14 amino acids. Trimming took 1 base from V and 11 from J; bases not matched to a gene: 7. Germline CDR1 SGHDN, CDR2 FVKESK. CDR3 coding DNA: TGTGCCAGCAGCCAAGCGGGGACAGGGGGAAAGGAGTACTTC. Protein: CASSQAGTGGKEYF.

This chain links TRBV9 with TRBJ1-3; TRBD1 is a possible D gene (6 bases). The CDR3 runs to 14 residues. The V gene's germline CDR1 is SGDLS and CDR2 YYNGEE. V was trimmed by 4 bases and J by 3 bases, leaving 11 bases between them. The CDR3 region has the DNA TGTGCCAGCAGCCGAGGGACATATGGAAACACCATATATTTT. Translated: CASSRGTYGNTIYF.

The chain uses TRBV7-8 and TRBJ1-2; D gene ambiguous. The V end lost 1 base, the J end lost 4 bases, and 19 bases lay between the germline ends. The CDR3 totals 17 residues. Germline V CDR1 and CDR2: SGHVS, FQNEAQ. The CDR3 DNA reads as TGTGCCAGCAGCTTAGTCGGACGGGCCCTTTCGAGCTATGGCTACACCTTC. This encodes CASSLVGRALSSYGYTF.

The chain joins TRBV11-3 to TRBJ2-7; TRBD1 or TRBD2 may be the D gene (5 bases each). CDR1 is SGHNT and CDR2 is YENEEA in the germline V gene. There are 14 residues in the CDR3. Trimming left V 2 bases short and J 6 bases short, with 14 bases between. The chain's CDR3 is CASSLLGSGTEQYF. CDR3 sequence (DNA): TGTGCCAGCAGCTTACTGGGCTCCGGGACCGAGCAGTACTTC. Looking up the rest from reference TRBV11-3 and TRBJ2-7 gives the full variable domain: EAGVVQSPRYKIIEKKQPVAFWCNPISGHNTLYWYLQNLGQGPELLIRYENEEAVDDSQLPKDRFSAERLKGVDSTLKIQPAELGDSAVYLCASSLLGSGTEQYFGPGTRLTVT.

The V call is TRBV9, the J call TRBJ2-2; D is perhaps TRBD1 (6 bases). The CDR3 extends over 15 amino acids. Germline CDR1 reads SGDLS; CDR2 reads YYNGEE. V dropped 0 bases and J dropped 1 base, with 7 bases sitting between them. The CDR3 is CASSVVQGNTGELFF. In DNA form, the CDR3 reads TGTGCCAGCAGCGTAGTACAGGGGAACACCGGGGAGCTGTTTTTT. Together with reference TRBV9 and TRBJ2-2, the CDR3 gives the full variable domain: DSGVTQTPKHLITATGQRVTLRCSPRSGDLSVYWYQQSLDQGLQFLIQYYNGEERAKGNILERFSAQQFPDLHSELNLSSLELGDSALYFCASSVVQGNTGELFFGEGSRLTVL.

The chain joins TRBV5-5 to TRBJ2-7; D unclear. V was shortened by 4 bases and J by 2 bases, with 13 bases between the two germline ends. There are 14 residues in the CDR3. The germline CDR1 and CDR2 sequences are SGHKS and YYEKEE (reference sequence). This chain's CDR3 is CASSPVRPPYEQYF. Written as DNA, the CDR3 is TGTGCCAGCAGCCCCGTTAGGCCGCCCTACGAGCAGTACTTC.

This clone has a handful of counts. This chain connects TRBV6-4 to TRBJ2-2; D remains unclear. The V gene's germline CDR1 is MRHNA and CDR2 SNTAGT. V gave up 7 bases and J gave up 7 bases, with 16 bases separating them. The CDR3 sequence is 14 residues long. This CDR3 is CASKPGPGNGELFF. CDR3 in DNA: TGTGCCAGCAAACCCGGGCCTGGGAACGGGGAGCTGTTTTTT.

The rearrangement joins TRBV4-2 to TRBJ1-4; weak D call: TRBD1 (6 bases). Germline assignment: CDR1 LGHNA and CDR2 YNFKEQ. The CDR3 is 14 amino acids. V lost 5 bases and J lost 8, with 15 bases in between. This chain's CDR3 is CASSVQGLGEKLFF. CDR3 DNA sequence: TGTGCCAGCAGCGTCCAGGGGTTAGGAGAAAAACTGTTTTTT.